The present T cell receptor beta chain was sequenced within a study of T cell repertoires in cytomegalovirus infection (dated by TCRdb to about 2019). Regarding the study in general: Because public TCR beta signatures pointed to carriage of CMV infection together with the matching HLA type, the HLA type of each donor mattered for the analysis. Study-wide conclusions, independent of this receptor: In the ex vivo response, HLA-C-restricted CMV-specific TCR beta clonotypes were dominant, and in two of eight donors the single most frequent clonotype came from this HLA-C-restricted group. In both this cohort and an independent roughly 400-donor cohort, the cumulative frequency of public TCR beta family members distinguished carriers of CMV infection plus the relevant HLA type.

Data came from an Illumina HiSeq 1500. The public reads were reprocessed in TCRdb via fastp at Q25 and MiXCR, keeping in-frame beta chains. Entries that share a CDR3 protein sequence are merged under the most common genes and DNA. This sample comprises around 43,000 distinct CDR3 sequences, approximately 22% of them detected only once. The ten largest account for approximately 17% of the sample. Regarding this clonotype: Its specific antigen is unknown. The sample holds no much larger clone one base away, and base qualities are not on file.

The CDR3 measures 14 amino acids from cysteine to phenylalanine. The entry retains the CDR3 DNA only, 42 bases that are in frame from base 1. The junction carries 9 bases between V and J, which are trimmed by 0 bases and 5 bases respectively. The germline V gene gives CDR1 as SGDLS and CDR2 as YYNGEE. The sequence joins TRBV9 to TRBJ1-5, with the identity of the D gene unclear. The sequence was obtained from a human donor in good health (CMV status not recorded). Some clones in this sample may be carry-over from other donors' samples. Sequenced material: PBMCs, sequenced either directly or after in vitro stimulation (not recorded which). The DNA is TGTGCCAGCAGCGTAGGGCTGGGATATCAGCCCCAGCATTTT. Its product reads: CASSVGLGYQPQHF.